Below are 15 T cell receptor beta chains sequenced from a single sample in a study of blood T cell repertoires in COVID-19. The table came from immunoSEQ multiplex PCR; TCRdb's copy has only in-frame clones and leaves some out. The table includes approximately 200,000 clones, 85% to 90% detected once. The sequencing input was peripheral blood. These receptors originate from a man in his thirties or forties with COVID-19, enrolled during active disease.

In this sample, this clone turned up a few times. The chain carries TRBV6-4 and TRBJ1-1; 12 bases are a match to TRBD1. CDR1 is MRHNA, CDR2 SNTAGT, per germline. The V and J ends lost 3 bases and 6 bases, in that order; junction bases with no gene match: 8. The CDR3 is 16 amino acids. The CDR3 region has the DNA TGTGCCAGCAGTGATTCACCCCGGGACAGGGGGCCTGAAGCTTTCTTT. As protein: CASSDSPRDRGPEAFF.

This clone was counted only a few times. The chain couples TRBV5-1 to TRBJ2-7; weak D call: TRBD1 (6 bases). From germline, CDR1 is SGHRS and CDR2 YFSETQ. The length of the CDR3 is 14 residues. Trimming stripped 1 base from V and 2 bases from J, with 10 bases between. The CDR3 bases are TGCGCCAGCAGCTTGACAGGGTTAACCTACGAGCAGTACTTC. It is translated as CASSLTGLTYEQYF.

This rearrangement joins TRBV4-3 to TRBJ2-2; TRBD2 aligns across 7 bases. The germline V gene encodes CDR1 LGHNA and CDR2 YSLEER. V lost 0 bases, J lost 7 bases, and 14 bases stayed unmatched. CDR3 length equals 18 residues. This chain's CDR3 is CASSQEGVWAGEVGELFF. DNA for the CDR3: TGCGCCAGCAGCCAAGAAGGTGTCTGGGCGGGAGAGGTCGGGGAGCTGTTTTTT.

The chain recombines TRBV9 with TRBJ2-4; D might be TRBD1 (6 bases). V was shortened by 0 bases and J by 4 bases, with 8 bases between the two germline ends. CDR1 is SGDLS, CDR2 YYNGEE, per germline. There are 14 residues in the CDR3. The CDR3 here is CASSVGQEKNIQYF. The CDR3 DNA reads TGTGCCAGCAGCGTAGGACAGGAGAAAAACATTCAGTACTTC.

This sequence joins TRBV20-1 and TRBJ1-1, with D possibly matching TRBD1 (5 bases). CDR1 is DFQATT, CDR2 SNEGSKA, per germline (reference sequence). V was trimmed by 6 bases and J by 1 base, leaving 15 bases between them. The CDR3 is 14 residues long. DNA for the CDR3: TGCAGTGCCAGTAATCCAAGGGGGAACACTGAAGCTTTCTTT. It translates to CSASNPRGNTEAFF.

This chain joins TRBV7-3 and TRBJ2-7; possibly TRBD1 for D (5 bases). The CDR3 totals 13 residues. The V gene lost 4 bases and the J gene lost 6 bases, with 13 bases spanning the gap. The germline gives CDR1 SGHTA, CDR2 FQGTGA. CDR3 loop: CASSSQEASEQYF. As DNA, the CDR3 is TGTGCCAGCAGCTCACAGGAAGCGAGCGAGCAGTACTTC. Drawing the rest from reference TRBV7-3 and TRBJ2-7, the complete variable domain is GAGVSQTPSNKVTEKGKYVELRCDPISGHTALYWYRQSLGQGPEFLIYFQGTGAADDSGLPNDRFFAVRPEGSVSTLKIQRTERGDSAVYLCASSSQEASEQYFGPGTRLTVT.

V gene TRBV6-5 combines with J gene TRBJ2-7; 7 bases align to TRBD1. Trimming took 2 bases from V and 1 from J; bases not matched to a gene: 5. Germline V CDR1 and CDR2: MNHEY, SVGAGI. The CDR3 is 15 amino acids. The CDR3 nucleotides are TGTGCCAGCAGTTACCTGGCAGGGGGTTCCTACGAGCAGTACTTC. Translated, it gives CASSYLAGGSYEQYF.

The CDR3 reads CASRLTKTSGTTKQFF. The CDR3 bases are TGTGCAAGTCGCTTAACCAAGACCTCCGGGACTACGAAGCAGTTCTTC. The chain has TRBV12-2 and TRBJ2-1; the DNA was not compared with TRBD2, the D call given in the table. TRBV12-2 counts as a pseudogene. The CDR3 has 16 amino acids.

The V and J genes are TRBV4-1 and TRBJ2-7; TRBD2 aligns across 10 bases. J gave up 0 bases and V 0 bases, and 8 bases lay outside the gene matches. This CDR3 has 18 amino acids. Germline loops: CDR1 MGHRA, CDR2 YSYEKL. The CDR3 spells CASSQDLTSGDISYEQYF. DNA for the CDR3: TGCGCCAGCAGCCAAGATCTCACTAGCGGGGATATCTCCTACGAGCAGTACTTC.

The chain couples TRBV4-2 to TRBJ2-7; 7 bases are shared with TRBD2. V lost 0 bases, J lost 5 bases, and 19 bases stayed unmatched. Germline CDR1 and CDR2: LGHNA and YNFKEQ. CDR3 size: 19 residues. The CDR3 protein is CASSQEYTTRKRGGNEQYF. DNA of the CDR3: TGTGCCAGCAGCCAAGAGTATACGACAAGGAAGCGGGGAGGGAACGAGCAGTACTTC.

CDR3 residues: CASSPTGHLNTEAFF. The CDR3 DNA reads TGTGCCAGCAGCCCAACCGGACACTTGAACACTGAAGCTTTCTTT. The V gene is TRBV9, the J gene TRBJ1-1, with D maybe TRBD1 (5 bases). CDR3 length: 15 residues. Germline-derived CDR1 and CDR2 are SGDLS and YYNGEE. The germline V and J ends were trimmed by 4 bases and 0 bases, with 13 bases remaining between them. Using reference TRBV9 and TRBJ1-1 for the parts outside the CDR3, the full variable domain is DSGVTQTPKHLITATGQRVTLRCSPRSGDLSVYWYQQSLDQGLQFLIQYYNGEERAKGNILERFSAQQFPDLHSELNLSSLELGDSALYFCASSPTGHLNTEAFFGQGTRLTVV.

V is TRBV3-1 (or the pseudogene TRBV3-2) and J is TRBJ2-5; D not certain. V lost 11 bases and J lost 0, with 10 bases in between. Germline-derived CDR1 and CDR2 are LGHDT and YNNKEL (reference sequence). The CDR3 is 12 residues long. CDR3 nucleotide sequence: TGTGCCTCCCGCCAGTACCAAGAGACCCAGTACTTC. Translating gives CASRQYQETQYF.

CDR3 coding DNA: TGTGCCAGCAGCTTGGGGGACAGAATTGATCAGCCCCAGCATTTT. It translates to CASSLGDRIDQPQHF. The V call is TRBV7-9, the J call TRBJ1-5, with 7 bases lining up with TRBD1. Germline values: CDR1 SEHNR, CDR2 FQNEAQ (reference sequence). The V segment lost 3 bases and the J segment 5 bases; nucleotides outside the gene matches: 7. The CDR3 loop spans 15 amino acids.

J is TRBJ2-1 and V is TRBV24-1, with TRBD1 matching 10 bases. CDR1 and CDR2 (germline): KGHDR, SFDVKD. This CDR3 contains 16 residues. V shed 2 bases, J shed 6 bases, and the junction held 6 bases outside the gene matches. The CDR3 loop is CATSDSRTGGINEQFF. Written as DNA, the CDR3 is TGTGCCACCAGTGATTCCCGGACAGGGGGTATCAATGAGCAGTTCTTC.

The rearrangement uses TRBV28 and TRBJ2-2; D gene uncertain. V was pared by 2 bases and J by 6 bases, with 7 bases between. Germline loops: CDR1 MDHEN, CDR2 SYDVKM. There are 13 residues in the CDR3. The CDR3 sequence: CASSLRESGELFF. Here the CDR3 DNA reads TGTGCCAGCAGTTTACGAGAATCCGGGGAGCTGTTTTTT.